Below are 2 T cell receptor beta chains sequenced from a single sample in a study of control samples from healthy donors and cancer patients (dated by TCRdb to 2018 to 2020). The method behind the library was the immunoSEQ multiplex PCR assay. TCRdb retrieved this table from immuneACCESS and kept in-frame rearrangements only. Not all clones are present; in checked studies, unresolved V genes account for under half, and no reason is known for the remainder. This sample has 75,000 to 90,000 clones in its table, and roughly 90% of those were observed once. The ten largest clones capture more than 5.5% of the sample. The sequenced sample consisted of blood. These receptor sequences come from a man in his forties or fifties in good health.

The chain has TRBV5-1 and TRBJ2-5; 7 bases map to TRBD1. Unmatched junction bases numbered 3, after V lost 3 bases and J lost 1 base. Germline-derived CDR1 and CDR2 are SGHRS and YFSETQ. The CDR3 has 14 residues. CDR3 in DNA: TGCGCCAGCAGCTCCGGACAGGCCCAAGAGACCCAGTACTTC. This codes for CASSSGQAQETQYF.

A word on this clone: Mismatch with germline at one junction end may stem from a read error. Other nucleotide sequences in the sample specify the same CDR3. CDR3 residues: CASSQDPRRSNSPLHF. CDR3 nucleotides: TGTGCCAGTAGCCAAGATCCCCGGAGGAGTAATTCACCCCTCCACTTT. This sequence joins TRBV4-2 and TRBJ1-6; D call uncertain. This CDR3 spans 16 amino acids. CDR1 is LGHNA, CDR2 YNFKEQ, per germline.